The entry below gives a single T cell receptor (beta chain) sequence along with its context. The data were taken from a study of graft-versus-host responses after intestinal transplantation. CDR1 and CDR2 (germline): MDHEN, SYDVKM. V gave up 0 bases and J gave up 5 bases; unmatched junction bases: 5. This CDR3 region has 15 residues. Measured with immunoSEQ multiplex PCR; TCRdb has only the in-frame clones, and not every one. This sample carries about 43,000 clones, approximately 94% of them seen once, and the ten largest clones take around 1.4%. The chain couples TRBV28 to TRBJ2-3; 7 nucleotides line up with TRBD2. Sequencing used PBMCs, obtained about 320 days after intestinal transplant. This sequence originates from a human patient who received an intestinal transplant, so some T cells may come from the graft donor. CDR3: CASSLWSGGGDTQYF. The CDR3 DNA sequence: TGTGCCAGCAGTTTATGGTCGGGAGGAGGAGATACGCAGTATTTT.